The 11 T cell receptor beta chains presented below share a single source sample, sequenced in a study of molecular identifiers for immune sequencing clone quantification. TCRdb reprocessed the PCR reads via MiXCR and lists one record per CDR3 protein. The table lists over 35,000 distinct CDR3 sequences, 24% of them singletons. Specimen: naive CD8+ T cells from blood, with Jurkat cell RNA spiked in. The subset was: FACS-sorted CD8+CD4-CCR7+CD45RA+ naive T cells. These receptors originate from a human donor in good health. Some libraries in this study had Jurkat cell RNA spiked in.

This chain connects TRBV15 to TRBJ1-1; D unclear. The CDR3 totals 17 residues. Germline values: CDR1 LNHNV, CDR2 YYDKDF (reference sequence). V lost 0 bases and J lost 1, with 15 bases in between. The CDR3 is CATSRDGGIGQNTEAFF. CDR3 DNA sequence: TGTGCCACCAGCAGAGATGGCGGTATTGGGCAGAACACTGAAGCTTTCTTT.

Note on this clonotype: One base away lies a much larger clone, so this may be a sequencing read error. J is TRBJ2-2 and V is TRBV6-1, with 9 bases that match TRBD2. Germline loops: CDR1 MNHNS, CDR2 SASEGT. CDR3 length: 17 residues. As DNA, the CDR3 is TGTGCCAGCAGTGAAGCCATCTGGCGGGAGGGTATCGGGGGGCTGTTTTTT. It translates to CASSEAIWREGIGGLFF.

Ten or more counts support this clonotype. This chain links TRBV20-1 with TRBJ1-2, with D hard to call. The CDR3 is 15 amino acids. V gave up 3 bases and J gave up 4 bases, with 18 bases separating them. CDR1 and CDR2 from the germline V gene are DFQATT and SNEGSKA (reference sequence). CDR3 region: CSAREGGLGGYGYTF. Here the CDR3 DNA reads TGCAGTGCTAGGGAGGGAGGGCTTGGTGGCTATGGCTACACCTTC.

At least ten counts were recorded for this clonotype. This chain links TRBV2 with TRBJ1-1, with D perhaps TRBD1 (5 bases). CDR1 is SNHLY, CDR2 FYNNEI, per germline. V shed 5 bases and J shed 7 bases, with 17 bases lying between them. CDR3 length: 14 amino acids. For the CDR3, the DNA is TGTGCCAGCAGTCCGGGACGCCCAGCAAATGAAGCTTTCTTT. Translated: CASSPGRPANEAFF.

In its sample, this clonotype ranks as medium-sized. At one end the junction does not follow the germline gene, possibly because of a read error. V is TRBV6-5 and J is TRBJ2-6; the D is unclear. CDR3 size: 13 residues. Looked up from germline, CDR1 is MNHEY and CDR2 is SVGAGI. This CDR3 reads CASSYSGANVLTF. The DNA for the CDR3 is TGTGCCAGCAGCTACTCTGGGGCCAACGTCCTGACTTTC.

The chain combines TRBV12-3 or TRBV12-4 with TRBJ2-3; D may be TRBD2 (5 bases). With 5 bases removed from V and 6 bases from J, the gap between germline ends came to 15 bases. This CDR3 is built from 14 residues. CDR3 residues: CASSTGTGGDTQYF. CDR3 coding DNA: TGTGCCAGCAGTACTGGTACGGGCGGGGATACGCAGTATTTT.

Ten or more counts support this clonotype. The V call is TRBV12-3 or TRBV12-4, the J call TRBJ2-3; no clear D. The CDR3 totals 16 residues. The V gene lost 3 bases and the J gene lost 0 bases, with 13 bases spanning the gap. The CDR3 coding sequence is TGTGCCAGCAGTTTTTGGGTAGGGTCTAGCACAGATACGCAGTATTTT. It codes for CASSFWVGSSTDTQYF.

This clonotype was found a few times. This may be a read error: a much more frequent sequence differs by one nucleotide. The rearrangement uses TRBV5-4 and TRBJ1-1; perhaps TRBD1 as D (6 bases). With 0 bases removed from V and 0 bases from J, the gap between germline ends came to 9 bases. There are 15 residues in the CDR3. Germline V gene sequence: CDR1 SGHNT, CDR2 YYREEE (reference sequence). The CDR3 coding sequence is TGTGCCAGCAGCTTGGAAGCAGGGGTGAACACTGAAGCTTTCTTT. It encodes CASSLEAGVNTEAFF.

This clonotype was found a few times. This could be a read error, since a much larger clone is one nucleotide away. The chain carries TRBV9 and TRBJ2-3; the D call may be TRBD1 or TRBD2 (6 bases each). CDR3 length equals 13 residues. Germline CDR1 and CDR2: SGDLS and YYNGEE. V lost 0 bases and J lost 10, with 12 bases in between. The CDR3 nucleotides are TGTGCCAGCAGCGTAGCCCTAGGGGGGTCGCAGTATTTT. This encodes CASSVALGGSQYF.

The chain carries TRBV7-6 and TRBJ1-6; 7 positions match TRBD1. V shed 6 bases, J shed 9 bases, and the junction held 5 bases outside the gene matches. The germline gives CDR1 SGHVS, CDR2 FNYEAQ. The CDR3 has 13 amino acids. The CDR3 loop is CASSSTGASPLHF. The DNA for the CDR3 is TGTGCCAGCAGTTCAACAGGGGCTTCACCCCTCCACTTT.

A remark on this clonotype: A much larger clone lies a single base off, so this may be a read error. V and J are TRBV20-1 and TRBJ2-7, with a possible D match to TRBD1 (5 bases). Trimming left V 0 bases short and J 3 bases short, with 9 bases between. CDR1 is DFQATT and CDR2 is SNEGSKA in the germline V gene (reference sequence). CDR3 length equals 13 residues. The CDR3 DNA reads TGCAGTGCTAGAGATTCAGGGAACTACGAGCAGTACTTC. This codes for CSARDSGNYEQYF.